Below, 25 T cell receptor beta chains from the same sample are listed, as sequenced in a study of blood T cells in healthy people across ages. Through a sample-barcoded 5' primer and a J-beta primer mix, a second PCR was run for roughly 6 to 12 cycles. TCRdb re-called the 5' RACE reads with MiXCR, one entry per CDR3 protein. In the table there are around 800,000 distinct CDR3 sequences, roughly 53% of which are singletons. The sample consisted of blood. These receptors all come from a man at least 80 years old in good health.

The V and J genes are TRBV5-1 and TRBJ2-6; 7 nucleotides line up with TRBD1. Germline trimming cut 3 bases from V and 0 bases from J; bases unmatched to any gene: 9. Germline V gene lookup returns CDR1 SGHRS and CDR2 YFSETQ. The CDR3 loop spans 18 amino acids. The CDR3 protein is CASSSNRQGSSGANVLTF. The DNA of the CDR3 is TGCGCCAGCAGCTCAAACCGACAGGGAAGCTCTGGGGCCAACGTCCTGACTTTC.

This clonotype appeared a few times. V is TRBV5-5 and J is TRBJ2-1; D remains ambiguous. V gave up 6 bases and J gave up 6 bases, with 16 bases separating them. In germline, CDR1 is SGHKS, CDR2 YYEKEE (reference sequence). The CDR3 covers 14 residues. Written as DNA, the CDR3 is TGTGCCAGCAACAACTACGGTCCAGGCAATGAGCAGTTCTTC. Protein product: CASNNYGPGNEQFF. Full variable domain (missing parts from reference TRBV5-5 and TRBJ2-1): DAGVTQSPTHLIKTRGQQVTLRCSPISGHKSVSWYQQVLGQGPQFIFQYYEKEERGRGNFPDRFSARQFPNYSSELNVNALLLGDSALYLCASNNYGPGNEQFFGPGTRLTVL.

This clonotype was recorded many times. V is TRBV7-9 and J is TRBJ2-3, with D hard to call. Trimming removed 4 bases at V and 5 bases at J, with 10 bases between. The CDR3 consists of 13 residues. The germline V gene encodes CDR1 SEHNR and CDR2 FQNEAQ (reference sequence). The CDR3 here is CASSWYHKDTQYF. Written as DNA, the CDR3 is TGTGCCAGCAGCTGGTACCACAAAGATACGCAGTATTTT.

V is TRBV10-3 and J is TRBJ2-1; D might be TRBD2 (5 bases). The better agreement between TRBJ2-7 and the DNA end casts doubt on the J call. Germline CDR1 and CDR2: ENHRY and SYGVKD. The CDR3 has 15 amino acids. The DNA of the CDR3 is TGTGCCATCACCCCGGGGAGCGTTGACTACAATGAGCAGTACTTC. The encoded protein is CAITPGSVDYNEQYF.

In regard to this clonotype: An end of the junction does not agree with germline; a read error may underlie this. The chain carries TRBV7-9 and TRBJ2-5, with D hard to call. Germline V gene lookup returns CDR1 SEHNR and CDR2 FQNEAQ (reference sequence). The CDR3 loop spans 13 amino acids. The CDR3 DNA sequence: TGTTCCAGCAGCTTAGGGTCTCTCGAGACCCAGTACTTC. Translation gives CSSSLGSLETQYF.

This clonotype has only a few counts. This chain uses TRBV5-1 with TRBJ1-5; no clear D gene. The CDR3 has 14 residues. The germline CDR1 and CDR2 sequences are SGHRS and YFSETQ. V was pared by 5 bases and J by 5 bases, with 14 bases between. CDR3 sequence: CASSLGAGYQPQHF. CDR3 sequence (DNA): TGCGCCAGCAGTCTGGGCGCTGGGTATCAGCCCCAGCATTTT.

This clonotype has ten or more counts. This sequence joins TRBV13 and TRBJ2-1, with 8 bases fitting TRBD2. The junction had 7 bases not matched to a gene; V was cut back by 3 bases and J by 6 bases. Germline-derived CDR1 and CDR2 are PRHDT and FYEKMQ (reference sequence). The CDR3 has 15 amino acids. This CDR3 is CASSFLGSGSNEQFF. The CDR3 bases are TGTGCCAGCAGCTTTCTCGGAAGCGGGAGCAATGAGCAGTTCTTC.

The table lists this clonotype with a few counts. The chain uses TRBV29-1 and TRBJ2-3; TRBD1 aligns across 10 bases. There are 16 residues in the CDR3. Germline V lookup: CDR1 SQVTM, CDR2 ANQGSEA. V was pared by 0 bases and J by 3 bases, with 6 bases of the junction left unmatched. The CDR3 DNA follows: TGCAGCGTTGAAGATGGCGACAGGGGGCTAACAGATACGCAGTATTTT. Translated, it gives CSVEDGDRGLTDTQYF.

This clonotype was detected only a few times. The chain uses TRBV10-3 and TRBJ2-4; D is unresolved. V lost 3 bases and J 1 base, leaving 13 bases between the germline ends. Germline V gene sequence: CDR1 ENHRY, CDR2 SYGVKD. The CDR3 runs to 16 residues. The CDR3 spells CAISEGPGEAKNIQYF. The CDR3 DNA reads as TGTGCCATCAGTGAAGGTCCAGGCGAGGCCAAAAACATTCAGTACTTC.

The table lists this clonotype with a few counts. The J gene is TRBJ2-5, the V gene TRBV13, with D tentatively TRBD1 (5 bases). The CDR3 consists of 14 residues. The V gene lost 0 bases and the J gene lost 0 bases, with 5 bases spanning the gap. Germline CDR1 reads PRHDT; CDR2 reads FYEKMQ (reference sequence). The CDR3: CASSLGDNQETQYF. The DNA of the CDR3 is TGTGCCAGCAGCTTAGGGGACAACCAAGAGACCCAGTACTTC.

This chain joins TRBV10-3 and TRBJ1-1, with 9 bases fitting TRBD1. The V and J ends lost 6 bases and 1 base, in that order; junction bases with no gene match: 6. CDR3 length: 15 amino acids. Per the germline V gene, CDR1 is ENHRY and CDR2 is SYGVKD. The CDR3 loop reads CAIRAGQGKNTEAFF. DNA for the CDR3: TGTGCCATCAGGGCCGGACAGGGGAAGAACACTGAAGCTTTCTTT.

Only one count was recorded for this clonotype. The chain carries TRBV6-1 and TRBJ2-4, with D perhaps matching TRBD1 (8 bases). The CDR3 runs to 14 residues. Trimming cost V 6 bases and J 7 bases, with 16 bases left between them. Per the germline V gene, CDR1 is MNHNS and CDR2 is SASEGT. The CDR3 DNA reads TGTGCCAGCAGCCTACAGGGGGGGATGAACATTCAGTACTTC. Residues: CASSLQGGMNIQYF.

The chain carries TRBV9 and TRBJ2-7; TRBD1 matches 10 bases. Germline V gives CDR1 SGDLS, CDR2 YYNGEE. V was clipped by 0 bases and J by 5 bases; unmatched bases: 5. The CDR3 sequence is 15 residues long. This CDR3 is CASSVGGTGVHEQYF. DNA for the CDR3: TGTGCCAGCAGCGTAGGAGGGACAGGGGTTCACGAGCAGTACTTC.

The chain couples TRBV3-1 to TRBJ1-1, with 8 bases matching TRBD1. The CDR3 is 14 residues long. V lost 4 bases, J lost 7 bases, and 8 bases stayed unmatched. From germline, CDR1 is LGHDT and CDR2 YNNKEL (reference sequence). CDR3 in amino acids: CASSLLDRDGEAFF. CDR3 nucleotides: TGTGCCAGCAGCCTCCTGGACAGGGACGGTGAAGCTTTCTTT.

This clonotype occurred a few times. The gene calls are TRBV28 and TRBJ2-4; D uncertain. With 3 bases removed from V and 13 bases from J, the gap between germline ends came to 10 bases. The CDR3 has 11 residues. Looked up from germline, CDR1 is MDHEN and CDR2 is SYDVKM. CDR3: CASSLRQKQYF. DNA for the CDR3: TGTGCCAGCAGTTTGAGGCAGAAACAGTACTTC.

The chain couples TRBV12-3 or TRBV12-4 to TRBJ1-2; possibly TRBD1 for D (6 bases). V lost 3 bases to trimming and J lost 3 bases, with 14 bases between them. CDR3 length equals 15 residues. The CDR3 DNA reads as TGTGCCAGCAGTTTTCCACCGGGACATCACTATGGCTACACCTTC. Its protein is CASSFPPGHHYGYTF.

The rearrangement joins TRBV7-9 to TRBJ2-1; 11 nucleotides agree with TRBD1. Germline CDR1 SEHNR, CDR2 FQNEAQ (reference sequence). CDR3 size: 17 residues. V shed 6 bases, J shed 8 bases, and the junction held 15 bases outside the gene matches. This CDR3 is CASRQTGQGAVNDEQFF. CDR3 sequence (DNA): TGTGCCAGCAGACAAACCGGACAGGGGGCGGTTAACGATGAGCAGTTCTTC.

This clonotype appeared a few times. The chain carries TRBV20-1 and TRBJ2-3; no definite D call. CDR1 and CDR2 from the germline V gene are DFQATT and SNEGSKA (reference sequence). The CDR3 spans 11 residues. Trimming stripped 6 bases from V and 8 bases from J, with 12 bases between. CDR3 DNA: TGCAGTGCCCCCCGGATGGGTACGCAGTATTTT. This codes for CSAPRMGTQYF.

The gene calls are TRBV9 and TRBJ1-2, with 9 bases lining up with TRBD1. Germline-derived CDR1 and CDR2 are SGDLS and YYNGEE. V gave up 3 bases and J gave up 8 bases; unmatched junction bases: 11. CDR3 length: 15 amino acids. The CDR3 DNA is TGTGCCAGCAGCGCCGAACCGGGACAGGGACAGGGCTACACCTTC. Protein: CASSAEPGQGQGYTF.

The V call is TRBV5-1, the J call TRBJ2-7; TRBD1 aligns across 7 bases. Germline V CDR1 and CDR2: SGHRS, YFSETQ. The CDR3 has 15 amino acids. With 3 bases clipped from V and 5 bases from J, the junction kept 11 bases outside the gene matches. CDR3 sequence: CASSSTLGTVNEQYF. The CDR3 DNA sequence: TGCGCCAGCAGCTCGACCCTTGGGACAGTCAACGAGCAGTACTTC.

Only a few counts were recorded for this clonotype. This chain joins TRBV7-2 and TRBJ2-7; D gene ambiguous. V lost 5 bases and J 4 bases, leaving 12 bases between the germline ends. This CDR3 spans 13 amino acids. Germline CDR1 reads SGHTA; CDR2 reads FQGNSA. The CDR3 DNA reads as TGTGCCAGCAGCACTAACAGAAATTACGAGCAGTACTTC. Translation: CASSTNRNYEQYF.

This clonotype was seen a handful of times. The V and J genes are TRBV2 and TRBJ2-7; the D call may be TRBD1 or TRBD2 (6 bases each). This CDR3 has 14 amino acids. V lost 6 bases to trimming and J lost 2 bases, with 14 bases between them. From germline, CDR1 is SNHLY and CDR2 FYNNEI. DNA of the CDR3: TGTGCCAGCAGACTCCACAGGGAGGCCTACGAGCAGTACTTC. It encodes CASRLHREAYEQYF.

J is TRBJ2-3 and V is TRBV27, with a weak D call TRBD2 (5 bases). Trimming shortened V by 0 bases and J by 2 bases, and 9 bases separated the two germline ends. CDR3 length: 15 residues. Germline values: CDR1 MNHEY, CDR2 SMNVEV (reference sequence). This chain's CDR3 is CASSLSSAPTDTQYF. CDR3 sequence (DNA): TGTGCCAGCAGTTTATCTAGCGCCCCCACAGATACGCAGTATTTT.

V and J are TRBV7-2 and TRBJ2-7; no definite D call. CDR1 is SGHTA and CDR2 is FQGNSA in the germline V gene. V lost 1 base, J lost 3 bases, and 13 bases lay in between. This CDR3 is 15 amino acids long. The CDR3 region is CASSLGPLGNYEQYF. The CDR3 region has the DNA TGTGCCAGCAGCTTAGGCCCGCTCGGCAACTACGAGCAGTACTTC.

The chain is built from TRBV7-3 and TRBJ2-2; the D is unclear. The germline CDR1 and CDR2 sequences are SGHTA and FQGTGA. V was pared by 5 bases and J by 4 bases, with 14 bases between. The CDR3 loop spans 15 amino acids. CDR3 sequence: CASSRTASVTGELFF. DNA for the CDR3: TGTGCCAGCAGCCGGACGGCTTCGGTCACCGGGGAGCTGTTTTTT.